This T cell receptor beta chain was sequenced for a study of OX40 agonist ivuxolimab in advanced cancers. Study-wide background: The patients received agonistic anti-OX40 (CD134) antibody ivuxolimab. Study-level findings and limits: Partial responders dosed at 0.1-3.0 mg/kg displayed clonal expansion ranking among the lowest.

The protocol was immunoSEQ multiplex PCR, while the TCRdb copy is restricted to in-frame clones and leaves out a portion. The sample gives about 58,000 clones, around nine tenths of which show up once; approximately 0.61% is in the top ten. The CDR3 spans 12 residues. Trimming at V came to 4 bases and at J to 5 bases, leaving 1 base not matched to a gene. Germline CDR1 is SGHNT and CDR2 is YENEEA. The timepoints at which blood was sampled were baseline, cycle 4 day 1, and cycle 7 day 1. As to this clone: Its antigen remains unknown.

V gene TRBV11-3 combines with J gene TRBJ2-7; TRBD1 matches 8 bases. The specimen comprised CD4+ or CD8+ T cells sorted from blood, sampled in a trial of the OX40 agonist ivuxolimab. The TCR originated in an adult with an advanced solid tumor such as melanoma, head and neck, liver or kidney cancer. The CDR3: CASSSTGDEQYF. The CDR3 DNA is TGTGCCAGCAGCTCGACAGGGGACGAGCAGTACTTC.